Here is one TCR beta chain with its context. Antigen: not known. Between the trimmed V and J ends, which lost 5 bases and 1 base, there was a span of 6 bases. The CDR3 extends over 12 amino acids. The germline gives CDR1 SNHLY, CDR2 FYNNEI. The sample comes from a study of cytotoxic CD8 clonotypes in ibrutinib-treated CLL. Overall study context: Patient counts were around 11 relapsed/refractory, under 16 treatment-naive and around 17 IGHV unmutated.

Sequenced by immunoSEQ multiplex PCR; TCRdb stores in-frame clones only, minus some. The data show approximately 320,000 clones, roughly two thirds seen once. The study, taken as a whole, reports: Rare overall, public clonotypes shrank or held steady under therapy.

The source material was PBMCs, sampled after 36 months of ibrutinib treatment. The clonotype comes from a human donor with chronic lymphocytic leukemia. The chain recombines TRBV2 with TRBJ2-7; no reliable D call. CDR3 region: CASSQVSYEQYF. The CDR3 DNA follows: TGTGCCAGCAGTCAGGTATCCTACGAGCAGTACTTC.